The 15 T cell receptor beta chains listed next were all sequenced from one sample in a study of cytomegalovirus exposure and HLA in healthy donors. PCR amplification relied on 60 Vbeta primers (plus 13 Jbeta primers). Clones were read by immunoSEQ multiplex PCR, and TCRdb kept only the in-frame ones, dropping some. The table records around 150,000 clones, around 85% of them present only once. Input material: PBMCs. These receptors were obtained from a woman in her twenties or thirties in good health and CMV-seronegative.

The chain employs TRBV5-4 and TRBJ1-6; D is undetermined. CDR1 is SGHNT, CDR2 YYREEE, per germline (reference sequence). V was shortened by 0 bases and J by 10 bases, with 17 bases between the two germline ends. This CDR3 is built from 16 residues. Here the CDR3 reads CASSLGLPTLGSPLHF. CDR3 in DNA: TGTGCCAGCAGCTTGGGTCTCCCCACTCTAGGCTCACCCCTCCACTTT.

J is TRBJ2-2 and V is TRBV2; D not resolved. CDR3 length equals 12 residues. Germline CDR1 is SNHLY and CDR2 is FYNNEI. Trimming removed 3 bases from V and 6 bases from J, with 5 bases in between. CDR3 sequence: CASSDPAGELFF. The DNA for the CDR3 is TGTGCCAGCAGTGATCCTGCCGGGGAGCTGTTTTTT.

The chain's CDR3 is CASSLGRRYEQYF. CDR3 sequence (DNA): TGTGCCAGCAGCTTGGGGCGGAGATACGAGCAGTACTTC. The V call is TRBV5-6, the J call TRBJ2-7; no clear D. Germline loops: CDR1 SGHDT, CDR2 YYEEEE. This CDR3 is built from 13 residues. V was trimmed by 0 bases and J by 4 bases, leaving 8 bases between them.

CDR3 nucleotide sequence: TGTGCCAGCAGTTATGTCCGGGGGACTAGTTATGGCTACACCTTC. As protein: CASSYVRGTSYGYTF. The chain carries TRBV6-5 and TRBJ1-2; possibly TRBD1 for D (5 bases). The CDR3 covers 15 residues. Per germline, CDR1 MNHEY and CDR2 SVGAGI. Trimming cost V 3 bases and J 5 bases, with 16 bases left between them.

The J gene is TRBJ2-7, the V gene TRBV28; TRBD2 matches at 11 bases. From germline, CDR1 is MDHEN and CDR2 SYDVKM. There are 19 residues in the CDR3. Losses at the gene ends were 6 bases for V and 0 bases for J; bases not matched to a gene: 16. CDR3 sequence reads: CASRSPLGTSGWSSYEQYF. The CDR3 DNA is TGTGCCAGCAGATCACCCCTAGGGACTAGCGGTTGGAGCTCCTACGAGCAGTACTTC. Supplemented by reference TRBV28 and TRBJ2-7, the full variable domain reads DVKVTQSSRYLVKRTGEKVFLECVQDMDHENMFWYRQDPGLGLRLIYFSYDVKMKEKGDIPEGYSVSREKKERFSLILESASTNQTSMYLCASRSPLGTSGWSSYEQYFGPGTRLTVT.

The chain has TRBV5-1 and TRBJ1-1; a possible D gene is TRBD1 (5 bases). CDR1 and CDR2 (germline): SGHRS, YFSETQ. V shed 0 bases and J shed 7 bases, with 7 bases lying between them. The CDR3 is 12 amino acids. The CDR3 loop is CASSLGQHEAFF. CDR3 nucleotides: TGCGCCAGCAGCTTGGGACAGCATGAAGCTTTCTTT.

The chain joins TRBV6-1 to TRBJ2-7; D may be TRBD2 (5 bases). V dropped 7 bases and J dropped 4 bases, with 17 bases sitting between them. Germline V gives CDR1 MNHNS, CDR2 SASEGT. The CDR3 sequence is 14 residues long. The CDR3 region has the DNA TGTGCCAGCAAGAGGGATAGGGCCTCTTACGAGCAGTACTTC. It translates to CASKRDRASYEQYF.

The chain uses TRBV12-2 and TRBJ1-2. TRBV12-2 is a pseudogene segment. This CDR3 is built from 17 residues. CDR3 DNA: TGTGCAAGTCGCTTCCCTAAAGGCGGGATACCCGAAGATGGCTACACCTTC. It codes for CASRFPKGGIPEDGYTF.

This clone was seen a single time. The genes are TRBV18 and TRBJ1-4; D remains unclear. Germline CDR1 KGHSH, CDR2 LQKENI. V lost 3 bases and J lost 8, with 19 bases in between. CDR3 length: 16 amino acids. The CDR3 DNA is TGTGCCAGCTCACCTGACGGAGGAGCCAGGATCGAAAAACTGTTTTTT. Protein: CASSPDGGARIEKLFF.

CDR3: CASSLPGGTEAFF. DNA of the CDR3: TGCGCCAGCAGCCTCCCGGGTGGCACTGAAGCTTTCTTT. The chain carries TRBV4-1 and TRBJ1-1; no firm D call. V was clipped by 4 bases and J by 4 bases, with 10 bases between them. CDR1 and CDR2 (germline): MGHRA, YSYEKL. This CDR3 comprises 13 residues.

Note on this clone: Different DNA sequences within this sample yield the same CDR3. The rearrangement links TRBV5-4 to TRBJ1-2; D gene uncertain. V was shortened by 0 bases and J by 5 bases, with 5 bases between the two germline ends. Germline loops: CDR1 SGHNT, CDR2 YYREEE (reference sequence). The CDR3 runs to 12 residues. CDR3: CASSLDSYGYTF. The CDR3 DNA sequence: TGTGCCAGCAGCTTGGACAGTTATGGCTACACCTTC. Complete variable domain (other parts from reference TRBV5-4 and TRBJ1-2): ETGVTQSPTHLIKTRGQQVTLRCSSQSGHNTVSWYQQALGQGPQFIFQYYREEENGRGNFPPRFSGLQFPNYSSELNVNALELDDSALYLCASSLDSYGYTFGSGTRLTVV.

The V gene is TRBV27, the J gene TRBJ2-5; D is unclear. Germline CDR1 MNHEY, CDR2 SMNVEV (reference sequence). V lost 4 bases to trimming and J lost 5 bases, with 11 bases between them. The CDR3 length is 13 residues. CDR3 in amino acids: CASSSPTGETQYF. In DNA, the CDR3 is TGTGCCAGCAGTTCCCCCACCGGGGAGACCCAGTACTTC.

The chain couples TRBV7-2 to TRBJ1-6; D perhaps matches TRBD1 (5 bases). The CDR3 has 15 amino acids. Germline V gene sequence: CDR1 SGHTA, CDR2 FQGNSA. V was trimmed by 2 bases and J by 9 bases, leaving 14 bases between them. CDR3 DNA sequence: TGTGCCAGCAGCTTAATCCAGGGATCGAGTTCACCCCTCCACTTT. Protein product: CASSLIQGSSSPLHF.

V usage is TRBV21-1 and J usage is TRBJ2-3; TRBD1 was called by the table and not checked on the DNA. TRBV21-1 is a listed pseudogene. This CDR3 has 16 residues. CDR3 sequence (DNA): TGTGCCAGCAGCAGCCGGGACAGGGCCCGCACAGATACGCAGTATTTT. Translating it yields CASSSRDRARTDTQYF.

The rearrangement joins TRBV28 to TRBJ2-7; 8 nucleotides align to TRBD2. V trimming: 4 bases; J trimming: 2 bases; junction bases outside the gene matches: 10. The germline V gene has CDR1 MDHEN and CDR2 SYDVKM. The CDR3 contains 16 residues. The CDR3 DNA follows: TGTGCCAGCAGTTCCCCCGGCAGCGGGAGACCCTACGAGCAGTACTTC. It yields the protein CASSSPGSGRPYEQYF. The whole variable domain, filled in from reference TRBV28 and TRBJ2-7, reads DVKVTQSSRYLVKRTGEKVFLECVQDMDHENMFWYRQDPGLGLRLIYFSYDVKMKEKGDIPEGYSVSREKKERFSLILESASTNQTSMYLCASSSPGSGRPYEQYFGPGTRLTVT.